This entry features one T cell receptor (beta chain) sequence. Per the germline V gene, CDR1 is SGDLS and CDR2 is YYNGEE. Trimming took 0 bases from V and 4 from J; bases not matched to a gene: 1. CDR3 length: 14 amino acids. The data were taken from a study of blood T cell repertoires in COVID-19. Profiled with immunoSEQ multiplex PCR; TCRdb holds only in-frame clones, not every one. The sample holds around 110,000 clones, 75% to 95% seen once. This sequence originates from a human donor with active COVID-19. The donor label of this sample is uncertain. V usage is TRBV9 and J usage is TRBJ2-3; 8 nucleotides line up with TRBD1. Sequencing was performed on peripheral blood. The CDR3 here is CASSVVTGADTQYF. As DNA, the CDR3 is TGTGCCAGCAGCGTAGTGACAGGGGCAGATACGCAGTATTTT.